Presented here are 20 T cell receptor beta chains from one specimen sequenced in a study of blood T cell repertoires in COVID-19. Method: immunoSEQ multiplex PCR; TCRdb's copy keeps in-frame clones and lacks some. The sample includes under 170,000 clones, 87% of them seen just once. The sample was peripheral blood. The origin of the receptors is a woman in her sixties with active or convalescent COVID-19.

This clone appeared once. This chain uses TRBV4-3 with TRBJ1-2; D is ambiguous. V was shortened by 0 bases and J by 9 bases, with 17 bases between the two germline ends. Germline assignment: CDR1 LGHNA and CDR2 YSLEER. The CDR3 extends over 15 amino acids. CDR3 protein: CASSQDTGRSLRYTF. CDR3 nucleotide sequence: TGCGCCAGCAGCCAAGATACGGGTCGTTCCCTCCGCTACACCTTC.

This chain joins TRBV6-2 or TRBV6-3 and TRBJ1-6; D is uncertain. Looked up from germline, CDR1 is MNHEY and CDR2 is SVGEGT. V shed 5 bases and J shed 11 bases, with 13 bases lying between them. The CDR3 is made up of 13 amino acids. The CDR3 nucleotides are TGTGCCAGCAGTAGACCTCACGGGGCACCCCTCCACTTT. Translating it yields CASSRPHGAPLHF.

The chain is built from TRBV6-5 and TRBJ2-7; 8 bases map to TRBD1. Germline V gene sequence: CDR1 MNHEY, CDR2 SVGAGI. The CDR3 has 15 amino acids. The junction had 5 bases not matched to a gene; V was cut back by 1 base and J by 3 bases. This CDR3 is CASSYYRTGNYEQYF. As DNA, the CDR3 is TGTGCCAGCAGTTACTACCGGACAGGGAACTACGAGCAGTACTTC.

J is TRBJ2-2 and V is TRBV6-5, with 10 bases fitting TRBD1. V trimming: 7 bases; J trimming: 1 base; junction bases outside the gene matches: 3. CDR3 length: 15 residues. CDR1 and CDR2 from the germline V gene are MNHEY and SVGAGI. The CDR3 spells CASNGQGVNTGELFF. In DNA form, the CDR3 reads TGTGCCAGCAACGGACAGGGGGTGAACACCGGGGAGCTGTTTTTT.

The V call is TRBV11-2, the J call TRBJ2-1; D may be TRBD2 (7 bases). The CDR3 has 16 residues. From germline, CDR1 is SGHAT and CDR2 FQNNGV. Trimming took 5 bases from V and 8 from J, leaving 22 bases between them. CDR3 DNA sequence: TGTGCCAGCAGCCTAGGGGGGGTCACCCGTCAGGATGAGCAGTTCTTC. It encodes CASSLGGVTRQDEQFF.

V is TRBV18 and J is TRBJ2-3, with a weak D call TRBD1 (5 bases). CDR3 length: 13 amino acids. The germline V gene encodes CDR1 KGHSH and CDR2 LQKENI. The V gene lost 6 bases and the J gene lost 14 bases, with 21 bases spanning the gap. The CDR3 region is CASSQGAAQDLYF. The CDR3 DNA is TGTGCCAGCTCCCAAGGGGCGGCCCAAGATCTGTATTTT.

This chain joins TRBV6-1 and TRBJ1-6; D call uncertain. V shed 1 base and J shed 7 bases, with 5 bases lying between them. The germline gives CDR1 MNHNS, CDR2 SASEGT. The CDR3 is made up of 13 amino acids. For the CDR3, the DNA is TGTGCCAGCAGTGAAGATGGCAATTCACCCCTCCACTTT. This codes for CASSEDGNSPLHF.

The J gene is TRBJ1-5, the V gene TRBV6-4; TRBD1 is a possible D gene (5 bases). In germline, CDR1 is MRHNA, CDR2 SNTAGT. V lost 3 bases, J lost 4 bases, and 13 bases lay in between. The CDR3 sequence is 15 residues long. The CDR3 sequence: CASSEFQGENQPQHF. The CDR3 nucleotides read TGTGCCAGCAGTGAATTCCAGGGCGAAAATCAGCCCCAGCATTTT.

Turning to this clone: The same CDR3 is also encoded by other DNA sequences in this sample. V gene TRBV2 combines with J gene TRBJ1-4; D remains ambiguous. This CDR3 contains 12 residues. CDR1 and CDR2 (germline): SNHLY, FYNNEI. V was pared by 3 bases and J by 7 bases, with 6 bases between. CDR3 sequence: CASSDRGEKLFF. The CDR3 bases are TGTGCCAGCAGTGACAGAGGTGAAAAACTGTTTTTT.

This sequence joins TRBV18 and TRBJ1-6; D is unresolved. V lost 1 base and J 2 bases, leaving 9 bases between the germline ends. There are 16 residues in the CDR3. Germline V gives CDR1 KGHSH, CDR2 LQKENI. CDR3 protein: CASSPLGRTYNSPLHF. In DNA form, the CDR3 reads TGTGCCAGCTCACCACTCGGGAGGACCTATAATTCACCCCTCCACTTT. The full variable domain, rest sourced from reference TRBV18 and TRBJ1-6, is NAGVMQNPRHLVRRRGQEARLRCSPMKGHSHVYWYRQLPEEGLKFMVYLQKENIIDESGMPKERFSAEFPKEGPSILRIQQVVRGDSAAYFCASSPLGRTYNSPLHFGNGTRLTVT.

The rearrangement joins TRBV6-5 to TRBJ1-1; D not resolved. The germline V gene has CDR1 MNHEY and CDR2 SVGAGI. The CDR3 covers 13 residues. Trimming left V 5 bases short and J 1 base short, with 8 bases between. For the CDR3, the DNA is TGTGCCAGCAGTCCACTCGAGAACACTGAAGCTTTCTTT. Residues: CASSPLENTEAFF.

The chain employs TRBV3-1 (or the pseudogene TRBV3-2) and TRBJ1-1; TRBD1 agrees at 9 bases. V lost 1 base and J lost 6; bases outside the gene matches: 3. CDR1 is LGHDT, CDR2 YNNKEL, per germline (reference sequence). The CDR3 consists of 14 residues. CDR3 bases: TGTGCCAGCAGCCAAGGAACAGGGGGCTCTGAAGCTTTCTTT. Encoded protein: CASSQGTGGSEAFF.

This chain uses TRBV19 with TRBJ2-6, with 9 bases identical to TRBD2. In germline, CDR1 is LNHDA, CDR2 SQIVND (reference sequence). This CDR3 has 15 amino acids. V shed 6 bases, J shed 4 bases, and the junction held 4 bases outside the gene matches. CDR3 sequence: CASRDLAGGANVLTF. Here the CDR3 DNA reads TGTGCCAGTAGAGATCTAGCGGGGGGGGCCAACGTCCTGACTTTC.

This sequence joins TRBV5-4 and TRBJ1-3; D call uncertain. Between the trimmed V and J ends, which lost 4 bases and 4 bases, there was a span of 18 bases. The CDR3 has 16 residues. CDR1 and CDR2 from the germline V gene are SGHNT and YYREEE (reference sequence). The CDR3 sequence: CASSRLTSGSGNTIYF. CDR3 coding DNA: TGTGCCAGCAGCCGCCTTACTTCGGGGAGCGGAAACACCATATATTTT.

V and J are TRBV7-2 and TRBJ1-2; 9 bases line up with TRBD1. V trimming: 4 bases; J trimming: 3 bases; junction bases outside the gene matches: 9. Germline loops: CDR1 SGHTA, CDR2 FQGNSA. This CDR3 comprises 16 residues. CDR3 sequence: CASSYPPGQGYYGYTF. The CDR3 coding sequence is TGTGCCAGCAGCTACCCCCCGGGACAGGGTTACTATGGCTACACCTTC.

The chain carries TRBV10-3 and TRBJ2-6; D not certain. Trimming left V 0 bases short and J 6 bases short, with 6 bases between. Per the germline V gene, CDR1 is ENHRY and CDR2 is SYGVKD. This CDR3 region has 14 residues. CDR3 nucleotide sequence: TGTGCCATCAGTGAGTCACGACAGGCCAACGTCCTGACTTTC. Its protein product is CAISESRQANVLTF.

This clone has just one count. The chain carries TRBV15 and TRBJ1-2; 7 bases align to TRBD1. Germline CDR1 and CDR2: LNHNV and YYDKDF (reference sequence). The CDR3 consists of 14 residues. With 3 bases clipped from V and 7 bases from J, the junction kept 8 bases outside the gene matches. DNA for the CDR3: TGTGCCACCAGCAGGGACAGGTCCTTTGCTGGCTACACCTTC. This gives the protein CATSRDRSFAGYTF.

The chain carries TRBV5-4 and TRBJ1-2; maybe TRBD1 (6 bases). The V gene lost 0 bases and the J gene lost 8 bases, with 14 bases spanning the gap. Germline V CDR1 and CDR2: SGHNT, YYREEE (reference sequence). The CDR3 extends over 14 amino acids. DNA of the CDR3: TGTGCCAGCAGCTTGGCAGGGGTTGCGAGCGGCTACACCTTC. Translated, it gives CASSLAGVASGYTF.

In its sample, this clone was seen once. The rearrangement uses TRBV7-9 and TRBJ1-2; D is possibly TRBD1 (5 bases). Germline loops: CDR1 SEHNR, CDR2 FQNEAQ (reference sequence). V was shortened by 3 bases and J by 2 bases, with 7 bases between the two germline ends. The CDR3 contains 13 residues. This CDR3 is CASSLDINYGYTF. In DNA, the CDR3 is TGTGCCAGCAGCTTGGACATAAACTATGGCTACACCTTC.

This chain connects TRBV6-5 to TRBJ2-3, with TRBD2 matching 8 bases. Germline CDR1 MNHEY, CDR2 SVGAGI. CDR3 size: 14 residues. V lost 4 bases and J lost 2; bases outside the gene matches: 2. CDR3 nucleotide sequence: TGTGCCAGCAGTTCGCGGGGGGCCACAGATACGCAGTATTTT. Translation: CASSSRGATDTQYF.